Below, 28 T cell receptor beta chains from the same sample are listed, as sequenced in a study of tumor-infiltrating lymphocytes in primary liver carcinoma. Constant-region priming of about 500 ng total RNA yielded TCR beta cDNA. Three nested multiplex PCR rounds, a slightly modified ARM-PCR, produced the libraries for TCR beta. It was with TRBV1-TRBV30 forward primers and a C-beta reverse primer that the first two PCR rounds were run, at approximately 10 cycles each. One entry per CDR3 protein results from TCRdb running MiXCR on the multiplex PCR reads. In the table there are about 320,000 distinct CDR3 sequences, around 50% of which are singletons. Alongside blood RNA obtained from unsorted whole blood, germline DNA was also extracted. Material for sequencing was peripheral blood. The receptors originated from a woman younger than 45 with primary liver carcinoma and hepatitis B virus infection.

This chain links TRBV7-9 with TRBJ2-7; 8 bases fit TRBD2. The trim removed 3 bases at V and 3 bases at J, leaving 7 bases unmatched. The CDR3 sequence is 15 residues long. Per germline, CDR1 SEHNR and CDR2 FQNEAQ (reference sequence). CDR3 sequence: CASSLGAGDYYEQYF. CDR3 nucleotide sequence: TGTGCCAGCAGCTTGGGAGCGGGAGACTACTACGAGCAGTACTTC.

The sample holds one count of this clonotype. This CDR3 fails to terminate in the conserved phenylalanine or tryptophan, so it likely reflects a read error. This sequence joins TRBV11-2 and TRBJ1-1; TRBD1 is a possible D gene (5 bases). Germline V gives CDR1 SGHAT, CDR2 FQNNGV. Trimming left V 5 bases short and J 3 bases short, with 10 bases between. The CDR3 extends over 13 amino acids. The CDR3 DNA sequence: TGTGCCAGCAGCCTGGGACGGGACACTGAAGCTTTCCTT. This codes for CASSLGRDTEAFL.

Concerning this clonotype itself: Mismatch with germline at one junction end may stem from a read error. This chain connects TRBV6-5 to TRBJ1-5; D is possibly TRBD1 (5 bases). Germline-derived CDR1 and CDR2 are MNHEY and SVGAGI. CDR3 length equals 17 residues. In DNA form, the CDR3 reads TGTGCCAGCAGTTCAGATCCGCCGAGGGGACGGAGTCAGCCCCAACATTTT. Its translation is CASSSDPPRGRSQPQHF.

This clonotype showed up just a few times. The chain joins TRBV6-6 to TRBJ2-1; TRBD2 matches at 13 bases. From germline, CDR1 is MNHNY and CDR2 SVGAGI (reference sequence). The V segment lost 2 bases and the J segment 10 bases; nucleotides outside the gene matches: 5. There are 15 residues in the CDR3. CDR3: CASSYGTSGVREQFF. The CDR3 coding sequence is TGTGCCAGCAGTTACGGGACTAGCGGGGTGAGAGAGCAGTTCTTC.

This sequence joins TRBV4-2 and TRBJ2-2; D is tentatively TRBD1 or TRBD2 (6 bases each). Germline CDR1 reads LGHNA; CDR2 reads YNFKEQ. Trimming took off 4 bases at V and 1 base at J, with 16 bases between the two ends. CDR3 size: 17 residues. CDR3 bases: TGTGCCAGCAGCCGGGGGCTAGCGACCATGAACACCGGGGAGCTGTTTTTT. As protein: CASSRGLATMNTGELFF.

The chain joins TRBV5-1 to TRBJ2-2; 8 nucleotides line up with TRBD2. V was clipped by 5 bases and J by 4 bases; unmatched bases: 7. This CDR3 is 15 amino acids long. From germline, CDR1 is SGHRS and CDR2 YFSETQ. The CDR3 DNA reads as TGCGCCAGCAGGACCGGGACTAGTACCACCGGGGAGCTGTTTTTT. Translated: CASRTGTSTTGELFF.

The genes are TRBV12-3 or TRBV12-4 and TRBJ2-6; D is undetermined. The V and J ends lost 2 bases and 3 bases respectively, with 8 bases between them. The CDR3 totals 15 residues. CDR3 bases: TGTGCCAGCAGTTTATTCCTAGGTGGGGCCAACGTCCTGACTTTC. Amino acids: CASSLFLGGANVLTF.

This clonotype was seen many times. This chain connects TRBV11-2 to TRBJ2-3; D is ambiguous. The germline V gene encodes CDR1 SGHAT and CDR2 FQNNGV. This CDR3 is built from 17 residues. Trimming left V 2 bases short and J 0 bases short, with 15 bases between. CDR3 sequence: CASSLRMAQTSTDTQYF. The CDR3, as DNA: TGTGCCAGCAGCTTACGAATGGCCCAGACTAGCACAGATACGCAGTATTTT. The entire variable domain, with the rest obtained from reference TRBV11-2 and TRBJ2-3, is as follows: EAGVAQSPRYKIIEKRQSVAFWCNPISGHATLYWYQQILGQGPKLLIQFQNNGVVDDSQLPKDRFSAERLKGVDSTLKIQPAKLEDSAVYLCASSLRMAQTSTDTQYFGPGTRLTVL.

The rearrangement uses TRBV11-3 and TRBJ2-5; 10 bases map to TRBD1. Losses at the gene ends were 4 bases for V and 7 bases for J; bases not matched to a gene: 9. Germline V gene data show CDR1 as SGHNT and CDR2 as YENEEA. The CDR3 runs 15 residues. The CDR3 is CASSYSTGGVGTQYF. CDR3 coding DNA: TGTGCCAGCAGCTACTCGACAGGGGGCGTGGGGACCCAGTACTTC.

In the case of this clonotype: This may be a read error: a much more frequent sequence differs by one nucleotide. The V gene is TRBV6-6, the J gene TRBJ1-2; D remains ambiguous. CDR1 and CDR2 (germline): MNHNY, SVGAGI (reference sequence). Between the trimmed V and J ends, which lost 5 bases and 7 bases, there was a span of 20 bases. CDR3 length equals 15 residues. The CDR3 DNA sequence: TGTGCCAGCAGTGCCCTGGTGGTGGCCACCCGTGGCTACACCTTC. This sequence encodes CASSALVVATRGYTF.

V gene TRBV5-4 combines with J gene TRBJ1-4; D is unclear. The CDR3 spans 12 residues. The V end was cut by 7 bases, the J end by 5 bases, with 9 bases between. Germline lookup yields CDR1 SGHNT and CDR2 YYREEE (reference sequence). CDR3 DNA sequence: TGTGCCAGCGGCGGTGGAAATGAAAAACTGTTTTTT. It is translated as CASGGGNEKLFF.

A word on this clonotype: The junction departs from the called germline gene at one end, perhaps through a read error. The V call is TRBV6-2 or TRBV6-3, the J call TRBJ2-1, with 9 bases matching TRBD1. CDR1 MNHEY and CDR2 SVGEGT come from the germline V gene. The CDR3 runs 22 residues. The CDR3 here is CVSSYRVGVTGGLESLYNEQFF. In DNA, the CDR3 is TGTGTCAGCAGTTATAGAGTGGGTGTGACAGGGGGATTAGAGTCTCTCTACAATGAGCAGTTCTTC.

This clonotype has a single count. The rearrangement joins TRBV6-6 to TRBJ2-7, with D perhaps matching TRBD2 (6 bases). The CDR3 has 14 amino acids. V lost 5 bases and J lost 4, with 15 bases in between. Germline CDR1 MNHNY, CDR2 SVGAGI (reference sequence). The CDR3 loop is CASSPSGGSYEQYF. In DNA, the CDR3 is TGTGCCAGCAGTCCATCTGGGGGGTCTTACGAGCAGTACTTC.

Comment on this clonotype: Its ends do not fully match the called genes, so a read error is possible. The chain combines TRBV20-1 with TRBJ1-6; no clear D. The CDR3 extends over 17 amino acids. Germline-derived CDR1 and CDR2 are DFQATT and SNEGSKA (reference sequence). This chain's CDR3 is CGARAIFSLSWNSPLHF. The CDR3 nucleotides are TGCGGTGCTAGGGCGATCTTCTCCCTTTCCTGGAATTCACCCCTCCACTTT.

This clonotype was counted only a few times. V and J are TRBV10-2 and TRBJ1-1; D is ambiguous. The CDR3 has 13 residues. Germline CDR1 reads WSHSY; CDR2 reads SAAADI. Trimming cost V 5 bases and J 4 bases, with 11 bases left between them. In DNA, the CDR3 is TGCGCCAGCAGTAAACAGAGTGTCACTGAAGCTTTCTTT. Encoded protein: CASSKQSVTEAFF.

CDR3 in amino acids: CASSTDRGNEQFF. CDR3 DNA sequence: TGTGCCAGCAGCACGGACAGGGGTAATGAGCAGTTCTTC. The J gene is TRBJ2-1, the V gene TRBV12-3 or TRBV12-4; TRBD1 matches 9 bases. The V and J ends lost 6 bases and 7 bases, in that order; junction bases with no gene match: 4. This CDR3 has 13 residues.

This clonotype was seen many times. This chain links TRBV6-1 with TRBJ1-6; a weak D match, TRBD1 (6 bases). The V gene's germline CDR1 is MNHNS and CDR2 SASEGT. The CDR3 is 13 amino acids. Trimming stripped 1 base from V and 8 bases from J, with 6 bases between. The CDR3 region is CASSEDRDSPLHF. DNA for the CDR3: TGTGCCAGCAGTGAAGACAGGGATTCACCCCTCCACTTT.

Details on this clonotype: The junction departs from the called germline gene at one end, perhaps through a read error. The gene calls are TRBV11-3 and TRBJ2-2; 7 nucleotides line up with TRBD2. The V gene's germline CDR1 is SGHNT and CDR2 YENEEA. The CDR3 sequence is 11 residues long. CDR3 region: CASSLSGMLFF. The CDR3, as DNA: TGTGCCAGCAGCTTGAGCGGGATGCTGTTTTTC.

The chain is built from TRBV5-4 and TRBJ2-3, with unresolved D. Germline V gives CDR1 SGHNT, CDR2 YYREEE (reference sequence). V was trimmed by 2 bases and J by 2 bases, leaving 15 bases between them. The CDR3 contains 16 residues. The CDR3 region is CASSFGFYIPTDTQYF. CDR3 in DNA: TGTGCCAGCAGCTTTGGGTTTTACATCCCCACAGATACGCAGTATTTT.

V is TRBV11-3 and J is TRBJ2-5; D remains ambiguous. CDR1 is SGHNT, CDR2 YENEEA, per germline. V was cut by 4 bases and J by 7 bases, with 10 bases left in between. The CDR3 has 12 amino acids. The CDR3 nucleotides are TGTGCCAGCAGCTCCGCCCGACCGACCCAGTACTTC. Protein sequence: CASSSARPTQYF.

Turning to this clonotype: A much larger clonotype is one base distant, so this may be a read error. The chain recombines TRBV29-1 with TRBJ1-2; D uncertain. V was clipped by 4 bases and J by 2 bases, with 8 bases between them. Germline V gene data show CDR1 as SQVTM and CDR2 as ANQGSEA. The CDR3 is 12 residues long. CDR3 sequence: CSVVEGNYGYTF. In DNA, the CDR3 is TGCAGCGTTGTAGAGGGAAACTATGGCTACACCTTC.

Comments on this clonotype: A much larger clone is a single base away; this may be a read error. J is TRBJ2-1 and V is TRBV12-3 or TRBV12-4; 11 bases line up with TRBD2. Trimming took 3 bases from V and 6 from J; bases not matched to a gene: 7. There are 16 residues in the CDR3. The CDR3 here is CASSFSTSGKANEQFF. Here the CDR3 DNA reads TGTGCCAGCAGTTTTTCGACTAGCGGGAAGGCCAATGAGCAGTTCTTC.

The V and J genes are TRBV6-2 or TRBV6-3 and TRBJ1-6; a possible D gene is TRBD1 (6 bases). The CDR3 consists of 19 residues. Trimming pared 5 bases from V and 0 bases from J, leaving 20 bases between. Germline CDR1 is MNHEY and CDR2 is SVGEGT. Here the CDR3 reads CASSQSRQATSSYNSPLHF. CDR3 bases: TGTGCCAGCAGTCAAAGTCGACAGGCGACCAGCTCCTATAATTCACCCCTCCACTTT.

This clonotype was counted ten times or more. The genes are TRBV4-2 and TRBJ2-7; the D gene is possibly TRBD1 (6 bases). The V end was cut by 1 base, the J end by 1 base, with 11 bases between. CDR3 length: 15 amino acids. Germline values: CDR1 LGHNA, CDR2 YNFKEQ. CDR3 coding DNA: TGTGCCAGCAGCCAAGGACAGGCGAAGTCCTACGAGCAGTACTTC. Translated, it gives CASSQGQAKSYEQYF.

Concerning this clonotype itself: This may arise from a read error, as a much more abundant clone is one base away. The rearrangement joins TRBV6-1 to TRBJ1-6, with TRBD1 as a possible D gene (5 bases). Looked up from germline, CDR1 is MNHNS and CDR2 is SASEGT. The CDR3 loop spans 14 amino acids. The CDR3 is CASSEPGRVSPFHF. The CDR3 coding sequence is TGTGCCAGCAGTGAACCGGGCAGGGTTTCACCCTTCCACTTT.

A few counts support this clonotype. CDR3: CASSSRLTGKDTQYF. Here the CDR3 DNA reads TGTGCCAGCAGCTCCCGCCTCACAGGGAAAGATACGCAGTATTTT. This chain joins TRBV13 and TRBJ2-3; possibly TRBD1 for D (6 bases). The germline V gene has CDR1 PRHDT and CDR2 FYEKMQ (reference sequence). The length of the CDR3 is 15 residues. V was shortened by 4 bases and J by 5 bases, with 16 bases between the two germline ends.

To note about this clonotype: A much larger clone differs from this one at a single base, so this may be a read error. CDR3 DNA sequence: TGTGTCAGCAGTCCCCGCACAGATACGCAGTATTTT. This sequence encodes CVSSPRTDTQYF. The chain uses TRBV12-3 or TRBV12-4 and TRBJ2-3; D gene unclear. The CDR3 runs 12 residues.

As concerns this clonotype: The junction does not match germline at one end; this may be a read error. The chain uses TRBV7-8 and TRBJ1-1; the D is unclear. The germline V gene encodes CDR1 SGHVS and CDR2 FQNEAQ. There are 15 residues in the CDR3. CDR3 nucleotides: TGTGCCGGCAGCTTAGGCTCCGGACGGAACACTGAAGCTTTCTTT. The encoded protein is CAGSLGSGRNTEAFF.